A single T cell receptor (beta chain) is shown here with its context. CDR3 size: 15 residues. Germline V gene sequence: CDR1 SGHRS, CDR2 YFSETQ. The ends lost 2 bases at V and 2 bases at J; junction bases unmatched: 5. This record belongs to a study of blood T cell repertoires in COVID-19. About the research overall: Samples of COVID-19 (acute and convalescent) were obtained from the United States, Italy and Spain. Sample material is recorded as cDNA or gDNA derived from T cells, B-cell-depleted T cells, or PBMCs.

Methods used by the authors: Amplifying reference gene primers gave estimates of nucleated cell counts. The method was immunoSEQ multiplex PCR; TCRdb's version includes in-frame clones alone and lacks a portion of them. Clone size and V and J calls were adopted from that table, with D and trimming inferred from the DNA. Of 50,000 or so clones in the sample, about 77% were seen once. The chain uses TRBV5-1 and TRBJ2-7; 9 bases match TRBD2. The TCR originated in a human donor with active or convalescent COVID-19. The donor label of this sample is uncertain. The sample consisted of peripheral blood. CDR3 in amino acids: CASSFQSSGTYEQYF. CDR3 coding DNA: TGCGCCAGCAGCTTTCAATCTAGCGGGACCTACGAGCAGTACTTC.